Below, 22 T cell receptor beta chains from the same sample are listed, as sequenced in a study of cytomegalovirus exposure and HLA in healthy donors. PCR amplification relied on 60 Vbeta primers (plus 13 Jbeta primers). Profiled with immunoSEQ multiplex PCR; TCRdb holds only in-frame clones, not every one. Among under 200,000 clones listed, around three quarters were seen once. The specimen was PBMCs. These receptors were obtained from a young man in good health and CMV-seropositive.

This chain joins TRBV29-1 and TRBJ2-5, with a possible D match to TRBD1 (6 bases). This CDR3 has 12 residues. The V gene lost 4 bases and the J gene lost 5 bases, with 11 bases spanning the gap. The germline V gene encodes CDR1 SQVTM and CDR2 ANQGSEA. The chain's CDR3 is CSVGRGGETQYF. DNA of the CDR3: TGCAGCGTTGGCAGGGGCGGGGAGACCCAGTACTTC. The complete variable domain, with remaining parts taken from reference TRBV29-1 and TRBJ2-5, reads SAVISQKPSRDICQRGTSLTIQCQVDSQVTMMFWYRQQPGQSLTLIATANQGSEATYESGFVIDKFPISRPNLTFSTLTVSNMSPEDSSIYLCSVGRGGETQYFGPGTRLLVL.

The rearrangement uses TRBV5-1 and TRBJ2-7; 7 nucleotides match TRBD1. CDR3 length equals 16 residues. J lost 5 bases, V lost 3 bases, and 14 bases had no gene match. The germline CDR1 and CDR2 sequences are SGHRS and YFSETQ. The CDR3 DNA is TGCGCCAGCAGCTCGGCCCTAAGAAATACAGGGGACGAGCAGTACTTC. This encodes CASSSALRNTGDEQYF. The full variable domain, completed using reference TRBV5-1 and TRBJ2-7, is KAGVTQTPRYLIKTRGQQVTLSCSPISGHRSVSWYQQTPGQGLQFLFEYFSETQRNKGNFPGRFSGRQFSNSRSEMNVSTLELGDSALYLCASSSALRNTGDEQYFGPGTRLTVT.

V and J are TRBV6-1 and TRBJ1-2, with D possibly TRBD1 on 5 matching bases. Trimming left V 2 bases short and J 6 bases short, with 10 bases between. The CDR3 covers 13 residues. Germline CDR1 MNHNS, CDR2 SASEGT. The CDR3 sequence is CASSERTRDGYTF. The CDR3 bases are TGTGCCAGCAGTGAACGGACACGGGATGGCTACACCTTC.

The genes are TRBV6-1 and TRBJ1-2; 9 nucleotides match TRBD1. V lost 2 bases to trimming and J lost 3 bases; unmatched junction nucleotides: 13. This CDR3 contains 18 residues. Germline assignment: CDR1 MNHNS and CDR2 SASEGT. CDR3 residues: CASSERGQGGVGHYGYTF. As DNA, the CDR3 is TGTGCCAGCAGTGAACGGGGACAGGGAGGCGTCGGGCACTATGGCTACACCTTC.

The gene calls are TRBV27 and TRBJ2-7; TRBD1 might be the D (6 bases). Germline V gives CDR1 MNHEY, CDR2 SMNVEV (reference sequence). The CDR3 has 13 residues. V shed 2 bases and J shed 4 bases, with 9 bases lying between them. CDR3 region: CASSLTGSYEQYF. CDR3 sequence (DNA): TGTGCCAGCAGTTTAACAGGGTCTTACGAGCAGTACTTC.

This sequence joins TRBV21-1 and TRBJ2-5; TRBD2, as called in the table, went unchecked against the DNA. TRBV21-1 is a known pseudogene. This CDR3 has 14 residues. CDR3 sequence reads: CASSKGKRLETQYF. DNA of the CDR3: TGTGCCAGCAGCAAAGGAAAGCGATTAGAGACCCAGTACTTC.

The chain has TRBV7-2 and TRBJ2-1; TRBD1 matches 8 bases. CDR3 length: 15 amino acids. The germline gives CDR1 SGHTA, CDR2 FQGNSA. V trimming: 2 bases; J trimming: 1 base; junction bases outside the gene matches: 1. The CDR3: CASSLRTGSYNEQFF. The DNA for the CDR3 is TGTGCCAGCAGCTTAAGGACAGGGTCCTACAATGAGCAGTTCTTC.

This chain joins TRBV5-1 and TRBJ2-2; D remains ambiguous. Germline CDR1 and CDR2: SGHRS and YFSETQ. Trimming left V 0 bases short and J 0 bases short, with 9 bases between. This CDR3 has 16 residues. CDR3: CASSLVGIANTGELFF. CDR3 bases: TGCGCCAGCAGCTTGGTTGGCATCGCGAACACCGGGGAGCTGTTTTTT.

The count of this clone is one. The CDR3 reads CASSIHETQYF. In DNA, the CDR3 is TGTGCCAGCAGCATACACGAGACCCAGTACTTC. The chain recombines TRBV7-9 with TRBJ2-5; D unclear. Germline assignment: CDR1 SEHNR and CDR2 FQNEAQ (reference sequence). This CDR3 is built from 11 residues. V was shortened by 5 bases and J by 5 bases, with 6 bases between the two germline ends.

The CDR3 nucleotides are TGTGCCAGCAGCCGGGACAGGGGCAACTCTGGGGCCAACGTCCTGACTTTC. Protein sequence: CASSRDRGNSGANVLTF. This chain connects TRBV5-4 to TRBJ2-6, with 10 bases aligning to TRBD1. CDR3 size: 17 residues. V lost 4 bases, J lost 0 bases, and 4 bases stayed unmatched. Germline CDR1 and CDR2: SGHNT and YYREEE (reference sequence).

The chain recombines TRBV4-1 with TRBJ2-7; 7 nucleotides match TRBD2. Per germline, CDR1 MGHRA and CDR2 YSYEKL. Trimming cost V 0 bases and J 3 bases; bases outside gene matches: 14. This CDR3 spans 18 amino acids. The CDR3 loop is CASSQETGLAVGNYEQYF. The CDR3 DNA follows: TGCGCCAGCAGCCAAGAAACTGGTCTAGCGGTGGGTAACTACGAGCAGTACTTC.

The chain has TRBV30 and TRBJ2-7, with 9 bases aligning to TRBD1. The J segment lost 0 bases and the V segment lost 5 bases, leaving 5 bases of the junction unmatched. Per the germline V gene, CDR1 is GTSNPN and CDR2 is SVGIG (reference sequence). The CDR3 is made up of 14 amino acids. The CDR3 here is CAWEGQGLSYEQYF. The CDR3 coding sequence is TGTGCCTGGGAGGGACAGGGTCTCTCCTACGAGCAGTACTTC.

The J gene is TRBJ1-4, the V gene TRBV7-2, with a tentative D call TRBD1 (5 bases). V lost 2 bases and J 3 bases, leaving 16 bases between the germline ends. The germline gives CDR1 SGHTA, CDR2 FQGNSA. This CDR3 has 17 residues. The CDR3 DNA follows: TGTGCCAGCAGCTTAATGGGAGGGCCGGGGGCTAATGAAAAACTGTTTTTT. It is translated as CASSLMGGPGANEKLFF.

The chain carries TRBV28 and TRBJ1-6, with D perhaps matching TRBD1 (5 bases). Germline-derived CDR1 and CDR2 are MDHEN and SYDVKM. This CDR3 region has 13 residues. The V gene lost 7 bases and the J gene lost 11 bases, with 15 bases spanning the gap. CDR3 sequence: CASTHRLGAPLHF. The CDR3 region has the DNA TGTGCCAGCACTCACAGGCTCGGAGCACCCCTCCACTTT.

The rearrangement uses TRBV23-1 and TRBJ1-1; TRBD1 might be the D (5 bases). TRBV23-1 belongs to the ORF category, with a function that is uncertain. V lost 0 bases and J 5 bases, leaving 10 bases between the germline ends. The CDR3 length is 14 residues. The DNA of the CDR3 is TGCGCCAGCAGTCAATCGCACCGGGGGACTGAAGCTTTCTTT. Its protein is CASSQSHRGTEAFF.

This clone was observed once. V gene TRBV7-9 combines with J gene TRBJ1-1; D is ambiguous. The V gene lost 4 bases and the J gene lost 2 bases, with 14 bases spanning the gap. CDR3 length: 15 amino acids. The V gene's germline CDR1 is SEHNR and CDR2 FQNEAQ (reference sequence). CDR3 coding DNA: TGTGCCAGCAGCTCCCCGGGATATCGAAACACTGAAGCTTTCTTT. Translation gives CASSSPGYRNTEAFF.

This chain links TRBV20-1 with TRBJ2-7; perhaps TRBD2 as D (5 bases). V was shortened by 5 bases and J by 5 bases, with 7 bases between the two germline ends. CDR1 DFQATT and CDR2 SNEGSKA come from the germline V gene (reference sequence). CDR3 size: 10 residues. The CDR3 nucleotides are TGCAGTGCTGGGGAGCACGAGCAGTACTTC. Translation: CSAGEHEQYF.

V gene TRBV5-1 combines with J gene TRBJ1-1; TRBD1 agrees at 11 bases. Germline-derived CDR1 and CDR2 are SGHRS and YFSETQ. There are 14 residues in the CDR3. J was trimmed by 6 bases and V by 2 bases; bases with no gene match: 3. The CDR3 DNA is TGCGCCAGCAGCTTCGGACAGGGGGCTGCTGAAGCTTTCTTT. It specifies CASSFGQGAAEAFF. Variable domain in full (rest from reference TRBV5-1 and TRBJ1-1): KAGVTQTPRYLIKTRGQQVTLSCSPISGHRSVSWYQQTPGQGLQFLFEYFSETQRNKGNFPGRFSGRQFSNSRSEMNVSTLELGDSALYLCASSFGQGAAEAFFGQGTRLTVV.

The V and J genes are TRBV30 and TRBJ1-1, with 8 positions matching TRBD1. Germline loops: CDR1 GTSNPN, CDR2 SVGIG (reference sequence). The CDR3 length is 12 residues. The trim removed 4 bases at V and 3 bases at J, leaving 1 base unmatched. The CDR3 here is CAWKTGDTEAFF. CDR3 nucleotide sequence: TGTGCCTGGAAGACAGGGGACACTGAAGCTTTCTTT.

The rearrangement links TRBV13 to TRBJ2-3; 10 bases line up with TRBD2. Germline V gene lookup returns CDR1 PRHDT and CDR2 FYEKMQ (reference sequence). CDR3 length equals 17 residues. V was clipped by 4 bases and J by 2 bases; unmatched bases: 9. This CDR3 is CASSYRRTSGDTDTQYF. The CDR3 DNA follows: TGTGCCAGCAGCTACCGACGGACTAGCGGAGACACAGATACGCAGTATTTT.

The genes are TRBV5-1 and TRBJ1-4; tentative D call: TRBD1 (5 bases). Trimming took off 5 bases at V and 4 bases at J, with 9 bases between the two ends. Per germline, CDR1 SGHRS and CDR2 YFSETQ. The CDR3 has 13 amino acids. CDR3 sequence (DNA): TGCGCCAGCAGAGAACAGGATAATGAAAAACTGTTTTTT. It codes for CASREQDNEKLFF.

The gene calls are TRBV4-1 and TRBJ2-7; 8 bases match TRBD1. This CDR3 contains 16 residues. Germline V CDR1 and CDR2: MGHRA, YSYEKL. Unmatched junction bases numbered 7, after V lost 0 bases and J lost 3 bases. This CDR3 reads CASSQDGTGTGYEQYF. The CDR3 DNA reads as TGCGCCAGCAGCCAAGATGGCACCGGGACAGGCTACGAGCAGTACTTC.